This T cell receptor (beta chain) was sequenced during a study of Ad26.COV2.S vaccination and SARS-CoV-2 variants. A word on this clone: The antigen remains undetermined.

Overall study findings and caveats: Assessments of TCR breadth and depth may have underestimated the total T cell responses.

Germline CDR1 SGHRS, CDR2 YFSETQ. V gave up 0 bases and J gave up 0 bases, with 13 bases separating them. The CDR3 totals 17 residues. Profiling relied on immunoSEQ multiplex PCR, and the TCRdb table lists in-frame clones only, not all of them. Seen here are 300,000 to 350,000 clones, roughly 80% observed once, and the top ten hold approximately 2.2%. Treatment specified: roughly 18 received Ad26.COV2.S at low or high dose, single or two shots; 5 received placebo; per-sample allocation not given. Specimens were obtained on day 63 following the first vaccine or placebo injection. V gene TRBV5-1 combines with J gene TRBJ2-1; TRBD2 is a possible D gene (5 bases). The clonotype comes from a person aged 18-65 years who received the Ad26.COV2.S COVID-19 vaccine or a placebo. Source: peripheral blood, taken in a trial of Ad26.COV2.S vaccine versus placebo. The CDR3 nucleotides read TGCGCCAGCAGCTTGGACCTAGTGGGGAGCTCCTACAATGAGCAGTTCTTC. Translated, it gives CASSLDLVGSSYNEQFF.